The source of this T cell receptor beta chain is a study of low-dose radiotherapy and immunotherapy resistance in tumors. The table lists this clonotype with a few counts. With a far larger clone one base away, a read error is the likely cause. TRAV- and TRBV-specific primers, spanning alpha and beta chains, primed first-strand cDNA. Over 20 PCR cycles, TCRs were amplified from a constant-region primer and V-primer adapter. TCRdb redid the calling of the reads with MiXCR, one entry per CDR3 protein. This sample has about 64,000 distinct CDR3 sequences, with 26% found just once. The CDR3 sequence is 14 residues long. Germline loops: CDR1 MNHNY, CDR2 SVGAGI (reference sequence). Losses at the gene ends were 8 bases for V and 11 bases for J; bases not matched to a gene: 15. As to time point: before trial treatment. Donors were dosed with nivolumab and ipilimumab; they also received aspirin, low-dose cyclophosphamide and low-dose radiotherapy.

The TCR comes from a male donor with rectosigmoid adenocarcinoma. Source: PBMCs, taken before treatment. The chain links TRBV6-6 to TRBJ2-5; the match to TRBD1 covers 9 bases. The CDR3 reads CASWGQGGYNEQYF. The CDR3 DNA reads TGTGCCAGCTGGGGACAGGGAGGCTACAATGAGCAGTACTTC.